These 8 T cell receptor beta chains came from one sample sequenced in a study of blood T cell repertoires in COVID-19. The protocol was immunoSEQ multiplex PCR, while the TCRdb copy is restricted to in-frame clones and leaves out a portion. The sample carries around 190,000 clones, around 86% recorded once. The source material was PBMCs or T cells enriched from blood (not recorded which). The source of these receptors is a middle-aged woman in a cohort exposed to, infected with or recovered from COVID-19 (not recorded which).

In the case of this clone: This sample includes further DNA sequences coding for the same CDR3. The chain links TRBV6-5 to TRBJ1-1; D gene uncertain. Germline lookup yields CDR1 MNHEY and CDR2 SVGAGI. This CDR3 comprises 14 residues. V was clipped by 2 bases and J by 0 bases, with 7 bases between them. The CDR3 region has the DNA TGTGCCAGCAGTTACGGAGGTTTGAACACTGAAGCTTTCTTT. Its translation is CASSYGGLNTEAFF.

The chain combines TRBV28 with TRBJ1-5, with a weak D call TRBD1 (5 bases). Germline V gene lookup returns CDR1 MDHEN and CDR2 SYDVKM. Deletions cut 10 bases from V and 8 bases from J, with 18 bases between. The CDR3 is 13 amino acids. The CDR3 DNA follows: TGTGCCATCCAGTTGCCAGGGATGGAGCCCCAGCATTTT. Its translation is CAIQLPGMEPQHF.

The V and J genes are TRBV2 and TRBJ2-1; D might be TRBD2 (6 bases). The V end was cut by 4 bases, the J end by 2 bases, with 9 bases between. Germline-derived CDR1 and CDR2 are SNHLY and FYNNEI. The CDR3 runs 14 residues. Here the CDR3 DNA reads TGTGCCAGCAGTGGGAGGGCAGCCTACAATGAGCAGTTCTTC. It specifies CASSGRAAYNEQFF.

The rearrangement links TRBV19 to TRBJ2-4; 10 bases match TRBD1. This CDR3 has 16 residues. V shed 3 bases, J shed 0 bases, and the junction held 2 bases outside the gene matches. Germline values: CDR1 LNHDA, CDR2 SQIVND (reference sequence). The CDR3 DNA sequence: TGTGCCAGTAGTATGGGGACAGGGGAAGCCAAAAACATTCAGTACTTC. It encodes CASSMGTGEAKNIQYF. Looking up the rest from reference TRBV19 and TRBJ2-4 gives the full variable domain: DGGITQSPKYLFRKEGQNVTLSCEQNLNHDAMYWYRQDPGQGLRLIYYSQIVNDFQKGDIAEGYSVSREKKESFPLTVTSAQKNPTAFYLCASSMGTGEAKNIQYFGAGTRLSVL.

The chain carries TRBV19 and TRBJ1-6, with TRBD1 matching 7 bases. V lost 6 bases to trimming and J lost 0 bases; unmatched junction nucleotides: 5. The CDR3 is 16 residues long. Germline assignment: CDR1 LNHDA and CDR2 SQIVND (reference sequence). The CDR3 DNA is TGTGCCAGTAGCACCGACAGGGCCTCCTATAATTCACCCCTCCACTTT. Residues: CASSTDRASYNSPLHF.

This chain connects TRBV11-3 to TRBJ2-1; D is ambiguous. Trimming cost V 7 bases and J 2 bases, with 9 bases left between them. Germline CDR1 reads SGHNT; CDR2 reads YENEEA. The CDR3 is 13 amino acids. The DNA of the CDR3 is TGTGCCAGCACCAGACGGGCCTACAATGAGCAGTTCTTC. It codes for CASTRRAYNEQFF.

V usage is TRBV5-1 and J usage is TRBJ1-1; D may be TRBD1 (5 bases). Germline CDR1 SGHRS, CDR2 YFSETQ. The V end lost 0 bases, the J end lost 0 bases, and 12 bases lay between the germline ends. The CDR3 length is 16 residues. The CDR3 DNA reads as TGCGCCAGCAGCTTGGGACAGTCTTCTATGAACACTGAAGCTTTCTTT. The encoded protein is CASSLGQSSMNTEAFF.

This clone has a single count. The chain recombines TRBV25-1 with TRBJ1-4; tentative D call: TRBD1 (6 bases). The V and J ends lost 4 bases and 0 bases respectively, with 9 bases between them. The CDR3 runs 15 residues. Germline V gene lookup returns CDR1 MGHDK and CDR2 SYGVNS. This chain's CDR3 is CASSGDTPTNEKLFF. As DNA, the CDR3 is TGTGCCAGCAGTGGGGACACACCAACTAATGAAAAACTGTTTTTT.